This entry lists 12 T cell receptor beta chains sequenced from one sample in a study of T cells in Graves' hyperthyroidism and ophthalmopathy. Amplification yielded TCR beta CDR3 regions, with RNA transcripts as the source. The HTBI set primed first-round TCR CDR3 RT-PCR. TCRdb reprocessed the multiplex PCR reads with MiXCR, giving one entry per CDR3 protein. The sample yields hundreds of thousands of distinct CDR3 sequences, 30% to 40% seen once. Input material: blood. The source of these receptors is a woman between 40 and 55 years old with Graves' hyperthyroidism.

This clonotype occurred a few times. This chain links TRBV12-3 or TRBV12-4 with TRBJ1-1, with 7 bases fitting TRBD1. The CDR3 totals 16 residues. Losses at the gene ends were 5 bases for V and 4 bases for J; bases not matched to a gene: 13. In DNA form, the CDR3 reads TGTGCCAGCAGTGTACAGGGGTTGGGACGTGGCACTGAAGCTTTCTTT. It is translated as CASSVQGLGRGTEAFF.

The chain couples TRBV7-9 to TRBJ1-1; no clear D gene. Trimming pared 5 bases from V and 1 base from J, leaving 14 bases between. The CDR3 is made up of 15 amino acids. Germline assignment: CDR1 SEHNR and CDR2 FQNEAQ (reference sequence). The CDR3 spells CASSPRIGSNTEAFF. CDR3 coding DNA: TGTGCCAGCAGCCCAAGGATCGGTTCGAACACTGAAGCTTTCTTT.

The table lists this clonotype with many counts. This chain links TRBV12-3 or TRBV12-4 with TRBJ1-4; D gene uncertain. CDR3 length equals 14 residues. V lost 3 bases and J lost 7, with 12 bases in between. The DNA of the CDR3 is TGTGCCAGCAGTTTTGGTCCCACGAGTGAAAAACTGTTTTTT. Amino acid sequence: CASSFGPTSEKLFF.

This chain joins TRBV12-3 or TRBV12-4 and TRBJ1-6; no clear D. The V end was cut by 2 bases, the J end by 10 bases, with 15 bases between. The CDR3 loop spans 15 amino acids. The CDR3 coding sequence is TGTGCCAGCAGTTTACGTTCCGGGAGTACGTCACCCCTCCACTTT. This sequence encodes CASSLRSGSTSPLHF.

This clonotype has ten or more counts. V gene TRBV12-3 or TRBV12-4 combines with J gene TRBJ1-2; TRBD1 matches 11 bases. The CDR3 consists of 13 residues. The junction had 3 bases not matched to a gene; V was cut back by 6 bases and J by 6 bases. The CDR3 spells CASRRTGGHGYTF. CDR3 coding DNA: TGTGCCAGCAGAAGGACAGGGGGCCATGGCTACACCTTC.

About this clonotype itself: Given a much more abundant clone one base away, this may be a read error. The conserved phenylalanine or tryptophan normally closing the CDR3 is absent here, so this likely arose from a read error. The V and J genes are TRBV7-9 and TRBJ1-2, with TRBD1 matching over 10 bases. CDR3 length equals 15 residues. Looked up from germline, CDR1 is SEHNR and CDR2 is FQNEAQ (reference sequence). V shed 5 bases and J 5 bases; nucleotides not matched to a gene: 8. The CDR3 DNA is TGTGCCAGCAGCCAGGCCGGGACAGGGGATTATGGCTACACCCTC. Residues: CASSQAGTGDYGYTL.

This clonotype was seen many times. This sequence joins TRBV4-3 and TRBJ1-5; 7 nucleotides line up with TRBD1. The length of the CDR3 is 15 residues. With V trimmed by 2 bases and J by 1 base, 2 bases remained unmatched. The germline V gene has CDR1 LGHNA and CDR2 YSLEER. In DNA form, the CDR3 reads TGCGCCAGCAGCCAAAGGACAGGAAGCAATCAGCCCCAGCATTTT. Translated, it gives CASSQRTGSNQPQHF.

The chain links TRBV7-8 to TRBJ1-2; D is possibly TRBD1 (6 bases). Trimming took off 6 bases at V and 4 bases at J, with 24 bases between the two ends. This CDR3 is built from 17 residues. The germline V gene has CDR1 SGHVS and CDR2 FQNEAQ. CDR3 sequence: CASSWGSPGASFYGYTF. The CDR3 DNA reads TGTGCCAGCAGTTGGGGGTCCCCAGGGGCTTCATTCTATGGCTACACCTTC.

This clonotype was counted a few times. The V call is TRBV7-2, the J call TRBJ2-2; 11 bases are shared with TRBD2. The trim removed 5 bases at V and 5 bases at J, leaving 7 bases unmatched. The CDR3 runs to 16 residues. Germline CDR1 is SGHTA and CDR2 is FQGNSA. The CDR3 DNA reads TGTGCCAGCAGCCCGATTAGCGGGGGGGTTACCGGGGAGCTGTTTTTT. Translating it yields CASSPISGGVTGELFF.

This clonotype was observed a few times. The rearrangement uses TRBV10-3 and TRBJ1-3; no reliable D call. V lost 10 bases, J lost 4 bases, and 14 bases lay in between. The CDR3 loop spans 13 amino acids. The germline gives CDR1 ENHRY, CDR2 SYGVKD. CDR3 bases: TGTGCCAGCACAAGACTACAAGGAAACACCATATATTTT. It yields the protein CASTRLQGNTIYF.

This rearrangement joins TRBV19 to TRBJ2-6; D is unclear. CDR1 and CDR2 from the germline V gene are LNHDA and SQIVND (reference sequence). V was trimmed by 1 base and J by 1 base, leaving 5 bases between them. The CDR3 totals 15 residues. CDR3 loop: CASSIGKSGANVLTF. The DNA of the CDR3 is TGTGCCAGTAGTATAGGGAAATCTGGGGCCAACGTCCTGACTTTC.

The table lists this clonotype with many counts. This chain joins TRBV24-1 and TRBJ1-5; D call uncertain. CDR3 length: 13 residues. Germline V gene sequence: CDR1 KGHDR, CDR2 SFDVKD. Trimming took off 5 bases at V and 0 bases at J, with 4 bases between the two ends. CDR3 in amino acids: CATSGSSNQPQHF. CDR3 bases: TGTGCCACCAGTGGCAGTAGCAATCAGCCCCAGCATTTT.